These 11 T cell receptor beta chains were all obtained from the same sample, sequenced in a study of cytomegalovirus exposure and HLA in healthy donors. Primers for the PCR totalled 60 Vbeta and 13 Jbeta. The assay was immunoSEQ multiplex PCR, and TCRdb's table has in-frame clones only and misses some. The repertoire holds about 150,000 clones, with about two thirds as singletons. Sequences were obtained from PBMCs. These receptors were obtained from a woman aged 18-29 years in good health and CMV-seronegative.

The V and J genes are TRBV29-1 and TRBJ1-2, with unresolved D. The CDR3 is made up of 15 amino acids. The germline gives CDR1 SQVTM, CDR2 ANQGSEA. Trimming shortened V by 6 bases and J by 0 bases, and 17 bases separated the two germline ends. Written as DNA, the CDR3 is TGCAGCGTCACAGCCAACTCAGCGGCTAACTATGGCTACACCTTC. Translation gives CSVTANSAANYGYTF.

CDR3 nucleotide sequence: TGTGCCAGCAGCTTAGATCTAGGCCCAAATTCACCCCTCCACTTT. This codes for CASSLDLGPNSPLHF. The chain couples TRBV11-2 to TRBJ1-6; D is ambiguous. The V end lost 0 bases, the J end lost 7 bases, and 10 bases lay between the germline ends. The CDR3 loop spans 15 amino acids. Looked up from germline, CDR1 is SGHAT and CDR2 is FQNNGV.

This sequence joins TRBV7-2 and TRBJ2-5; 11 bases line up with TRBD2. The end of the DNA aligns better with TRBJ2-7, so the J call may be wrong. Germline CDR1 SGHTA, CDR2 FQGNSA. The CDR3 consists of 15 residues. The CDR3 DNA follows: TGTGCCAGCAGCTTTAATAGCGGGGGGGCCTACGAGCAGTACTTC. Residues: CASSFNSGGAYEQYF.

This chain links TRBV10-3 with TRBJ1-2, with 10 bases identical to TRBD1. The CDR3 is 17 residues long. Losses at the gene ends were 9 bases for V and 0 bases for J; bases not matched to a gene: 13. The germline V gene encodes CDR1 ENHRY and CDR2 SYGVKD. CDR3 DNA: TGTGCCATGAAACGGGACAGGGGCCCTATAGCTAACTATGGCTACACCTTC. Amino acids: CAMKRDRGPIANYGYTF.

This chain links TRBV20-1 with TRBJ2-3, with 13 positions matching TRBD2. V was clipped by 5 bases and J by 15 bases; unmatched bases: 5. Germline assignment: CDR1 DFQATT and CDR2 SNEGSKA (reference sequence). CDR3 length equals 11 residues. DNA for the CDR3: TGCAGTGCTGGGACTAGCGGGATTTTATATTTT. It is translated as CSAGTSGILYF.

The chain recombines TRBV29-1 with TRBJ1-1; 8 bases match TRBD1. The CDR3 runs to 11 residues. Germline trimming cut 7 bases from V and 11 bases from J; bases unmatched to any gene: 9. The germline CDR1 and CDR2 sequences are SQVTM and ANQGSEA. This CDR3 reads CSARAGGEAFF. The CDR3 nucleotides are TGCAGCGCCAGGGCAGGGGGCGAGGCTTTCTTT. The variable domain in full, completed from reference TRBV29-1 and TRBJ1-1, reads SAVISQKPSRDICQRGTSLTIQCQVDSQVTMMFWYRQQPGQSLTLIATANQGSEATYESGFVIDKFPISRPNLTFSTLTVSNMSPEDSSIYLCSARAGGEAFFGQGTRLTVV.

V gene TRBV6-4 combines with J gene TRBJ1-2; D uncertain. The CDR3 has 12 amino acids. The germline CDR1 and CDR2 sequences are MRHNA and SNTAGT. V lost 4 bases to trimming and J lost 9 bases, with 12 bases between them. For the CDR3, the DNA is TGTGCCAGCAGTGGCGACGGGTACAGCTACACCTTC. It yields the protein CASSGDGYSYTF.

The chain uses TRBV7-8 and TRBJ2-1; possible D gene TRBD2, 5 bases. With 0 bases removed from V and 4 bases from J, the gap between germline ends came to 10 bases. Germline values: CDR1 SGHVS, CDR2 FQNEAQ. There are 15 residues in the CDR3. CDR3: CASSLAGDAYNEQFF. The CDR3 DNA reads as TGTGCCAGCAGCTTAGCGGGAGACGCGTACAATGAGCAGTTCTTC.

The chain combines TRBV7-2 with TRBJ2-1; D is perhaps TRBD1 (6 bases). Germline V gene lookup returns CDR1 SGHTA and CDR2 FQGNSA. The CDR3 extends over 13 amino acids. V was clipped by 1 base and J by 9 bases, with 10 bases between them. The CDR3, as DNA: TGTGCCAGCAGCTTAGTGGGGGCTCGTGAGCAGTTCTTC. This encodes CASSLVGAREQFF.

The V gene is TRBV11-2, the J gene TRBJ2-7; 9 bases are a match to TRBD2. Losses at the gene ends were 3 bases for V and 5 bases for J; bases not matched to a gene: 5. Germline V gene lookup returns CDR1 SGHAT and CDR2 FQNNGV. This CDR3 has 14 amino acids. Here the CDR3 reads CASSLWREGDEQYV. CDR3 DNA: TGTGCCAGCAGCTTGTGGCGGGAGGGGGACGAGCAGTACGTC.

V gene TRBV9 combines with J gene TRBJ2-2; tentatively, D is TRBD1 (6 bases). Germline assignment: CDR1 SGDLS and CDR2 YYNGEE. The CDR3 extends over 15 amino acids. V gave up 2 bases and J gave up 13 bases, with 21 bases separating them. CDR3 coding DNA: TGTGCCAGCAGCGTGGGGGCAATTAGGCCCCTGGGGCTGTTTTTT. It codes for CASSVGAIRPLGLFF.